The T cell receptor beta chain under discussion was sequenced for a study of siplizumab effects on memory and regulatory T cells. Profiling relied on immunoSEQ multiplex PCR, and the TCRdb table lists in-frame clones only, not all of them. This table has roughly 120,000 clones, 92% appearing once. Trimming took 3 bases from V and 8 from J, leaving 17 bases between them. The CDR3 contains 15 residues. CDR1 MGHDK and CDR2 SYGVNS come from the germline V gene. The sample comprised Tregs sorted from blood. The receptor comes from a human donor in good health. V and J are TRBV25-1 and TRBJ2-4; D is uncertain. CDR3 residues: CASSDLSSKMDIQYF. CDR3 coding DNA: TGTGCCAGCAGTGATCTGTCCTCCAAAATGGACATTCAGTACTTC.